The 21 T cell receptor beta chains below come from one sample, sequenced in a study of control samples from healthy donors and cancer patients. Clones were sequenced by immunoSEQ multiplex PCR, and TCRdb holds only the in-frame ones, with some missing. The data contain about 77,000 clones, 85% to 95% of them seen just once; the ten biggest clones take up around 6%. Source material: blood. The source of these receptors is a woman aged 55-69 years in good health.

The V call is TRBV7-9, the J call TRBJ2-1, with no clear D. The CDR3 has 13 amino acids. Germline V gene data show CDR1 as SEHNR and CDR2 as FQNEAQ (reference sequence). V was trimmed by 1 base and J by 5 bases, leaving 6 bases between them. For the CDR3, the DNA is TGTGCCAGCAGCTTAGGACTCGACAATGAGCAGTTCTTC. This encodes CASSLGLDNEQFF.

The chain recombines TRBV5-5 with TRBJ1-5, with D uncertain. Between the trimmed V and J ends, which lost 1 base and 3 bases, there was a span of 8 bases. CDR1 is SGHKS, CDR2 YYEKEE, per germline (reference sequence). The CDR3 spans 14 residues. The CDR3 DNA is TGTGCCAGCAGCTTGTTGGGAAACAATCAGCCCCAGCATTTT. It is translated as CASSLLGNNQPQHF.

V usage is TRBV28 and J usage is TRBJ2-4; unclear D gene. Trimming took 8 bases from V and 8 from J, leaving 19 bases between them. This CDR3 is 14 amino acids long. CDR1 is MDHEN and CDR2 is SYDVKM in the germline V gene. The CDR3 nucleotides read TGTGCCAGCTCCTCCCCCTCGCAAGCTGACATTCAGTACTTC. It translates to CASSSPSQADIQYF.

The chain recombines TRBV29-1 with TRBJ1-1, with unresolved D. Germline V lookup: CDR1 SQVTM, CDR2 ANQGSEA. V lost 0 bases and J lost 7, with 15 bases in between. The length of the CDR3 is 14 residues. In DNA form, the CDR3 reads TGCAGCGTTGAAGATCAAGTGGGCCGGGGTGAAGCTTTCTTT. This gives the protein CSVEDQVGRGEAFF. Drawing the rest from reference TRBV29-1 and TRBJ1-1, the complete variable domain is SAVISQKPSRDICQRGTSLTIQCQVDSQVTMMFWYRQQPGQSLTLIATANQGSEATYESGFVIDKFPISRPNLTFSTLTVSNMSPEDSSIYLCSVEDQVGRGEAFFGQGTRLTVV.

The V and J genes are TRBV7-2 and TRBJ2-1, with 10 nucleotides matching TRBD2. The CDR3 is 19 amino acids. Germline CDR1 and CDR2: SGHTA and FQGNSA. Trimming cost V 4 bases and J 6 bases; bases outside gene matches: 18. The CDR3 sequence is CASSSNRGQLAGPGNEQFF. The CDR3, as DNA: TGTGCCAGCAGCTCTAATAGGGGTCAACTAGCGGGACCGGGCAATGAGCAGTTCTTC.

V is TRBV30 and J is TRBJ1-4, with 8 positions matching TRBD1. The CDR3 has 14 residues. Losses at the gene ends were 0 bases for V and 9 bases for J; bases not matched to a gene: 6. The germline CDR1 and CDR2 sequences are GTSNPN and SVGIG (reference sequence). CDR3 nucleotide sequence: TGTGCCTGGAGTGTAGGGCAGGGGGCGAAAAAACTGTTTTTT. Translating it yields CAWSVGQGAKKLFF.

The chain has TRBV6-5 and TRBJ1-1; D not certain. Trimming left V 6 bases short and J 1 base short, with 15 bases between. Germline-derived CDR1 and CDR2 are MNHEY and SVGAGI. The CDR3 is 15 amino acids. The DNA for the CDR3 is TGTGCCAGCAGCCCCGATAGGGCTTCGAACACTGAAGCTTTCTTT. It codes for CASSPDRASNTEAFF.

The chain uses TRBV5-1 and TRBJ1-6; 7 bases agree with TRBD1. V shed 2 bases and J 3 bases; nucleotides not matched to a gene: 5. The CDR3 contains 16 residues. The germline gives CDR1 SGHRS, CDR2 YFSETQ. The CDR3 nucleotides read TGCGCCAGCAGCTTCGAGGGACAGATCTATAATTCACCCCTCCACTTT. The encoded protein is CASSFEGQIYNSPLHF.

The sample holds one count of this clone. The chain links TRBV6-2 or TRBV6-3 to TRBJ1-1, with 7 bases identical to TRBD1. Germline values: CDR1 MNHEY, CDR2 SVGEGT. The CDR3 is made up of 15 amino acids. V was clipped by 5 bases and J by 5 bases; unmatched bases: 11. This CDR3 is CASSKRQGVGTEAFF. In DNA form, the CDR3 reads TGTGCCAGCAGTAAACGACAGGGAGTCGGAACTGAAGCTTTCTTT.

The chain links TRBV5-8 to TRBJ2-7; TRBD1 agrees at 10 bases. CDR3 size: 16 residues. V shed 2 bases, J shed 7 bases, and the junction held 12 bases outside the gene matches. CDR1 SGHTS and CDR2 YDEGEE come from the germline V gene. CDR3 protein: CASSLYRTGGESEQYF. The CDR3 nucleotides read TGTGCCAGCAGCTTATACAGGACAGGGGGGGAAAGTGAGCAGTACTTC. Complete variable domain (other parts from reference TRBV5-8 and TRBJ2-7): EAGVTQSPTHLIKTRGQQATLRCSPISGHTSVYWYQQALGLGLQFLLWYDEGEERNRGNFPPRFSGRQFPNYSSELNVNALELEDSALYLCASSLYRTGGESEQYFGPGTRLTVT.

The CDR3 DNA reads as TGCGCCAGCAGTCAACATTGGGACAGGGGGCTCACTGAAGCTTTCTTT. Translation: CASSQHWDRGLTEAFF. This sequence joins TRBV23-1 and TRBJ1-1; 12 bases are a match to TRBD1. TRBV23-1 is given ORF status, its function remaining uncertain. The CDR3 loop spans 16 amino acids. V trimming: 2 bases; J trimming: 4 bases; junction bases outside the gene matches: 5.

V gene TRBV5-1 combines with J gene TRBJ1-4; 7 bases agree with TRBD1. This CDR3 is built from 16 residues. Per germline, CDR1 SGHRS and CDR2 YFSETQ. V was clipped by 5 bases and J by 0 bases; unmatched bases: 7. The CDR3 sequence: CASSRQGASTNEKLFF. The CDR3 DNA reads as TGCGCCAGCAGTAGACAGGGAGCTTCAACTAATGAAAAACTGTTTTTT.

The chain carries TRBV7-2 and TRBJ2-5; 8 bases map to TRBD1. J was trimmed by 3 bases and V by 1 base; bases with no gene match: 7. Germline V gene data show CDR1 as SGHTA and CDR2 as FQGNSA. CDR3 length: 16 residues. The CDR3 sequence: CASSLVDRGMEETQYF. The CDR3 DNA reads as TGTGCCAGCAGCTTAGTTGACAGGGGTATGGAAGAGACCCAGTACTTC.

The table lists this clone with a few counts. This chain links TRBV2 with TRBJ2-7; TRBD1 might be the D (5 bases). This CDR3 is 14 amino acids long. V shed 7 bases and J shed 3 bases, with 16 bases lying between them. Germline V gene data show CDR1 as SNHLY and CDR2 as FYNNEI. CDR3 sequence reads: CASTLRGQDYEQYF. Written as DNA, the CDR3 is TGTGCCAGCACCCTACGCGGACAAGACTACGAGCAGTACTTC. Supplemented by reference TRBV2 and TRBJ2-7, the full variable domain reads EPEVTQTPSHQVTQMGQEVILRCVPISNHLYFYWYRQILGQKVEFLVSFYNNEISEKSEIFDDQFSVERPDGSNFTLKIRSTKLEDSAMYFCASTLRGQDYEQYFGPGTRLTVT.

This chain links TRBV5-1 with TRBJ1-2; D is perhaps TRBD1 (6 bases). The CDR3 consists of 15 residues. CDR1 SGHRS and CDR2 YFSETQ come from the germline V gene. Trimming cost V 0 bases and J 4 bases, with 13 bases left between them. The CDR3: CASSLVEGGTYGYTF. CDR3 sequence (DNA): TGCGCCAGCAGCTTGGTCGAGGGGGGCACCTATGGCTACACCTTC.

This chain links TRBV19 with TRBJ1-5; D is perhaps TRBD1 (6 bases). The CDR3 runs 15 residues. The V gene lost 5 bases and the J gene lost 2 bases, with 13 bases spanning the gap. Germline V gene sequence: CDR1 LNHDA, CDR2 SQIVND (reference sequence). The CDR3 loop is CASSGAGDGNQPQHF. Written as DNA, the CDR3 is TGTGCCAGTAGTGGGGCAGGGGACGGCAATCAGCCCCAGCATTTT.

The V gene is TRBV15, the J gene TRBJ1-1; 11 bases line up with TRBD1. V dropped 2 bases and J dropped 2; count of bases not matched to a gene: 1. The CDR3 is 15 residues long. Germline V gene lookup returns CDR1 LNHNV and CDR2 YYDKDF (reference sequence). This CDR3 is CATSRWTGGNTEAFF. DNA for the CDR3: TGTGCCACCAGCAGATGGACAGGGGGCAACACTGAAGCTTTCTTT.

The chain has TRBV5-4 and TRBJ2-3; D unclear. The ends were cut back, 0 bases at V and 0 bases at J, with 8 bases in the middle. The CDR3 has 15 amino acids. From germline, CDR1 is SGHNT and CDR2 YYREEE (reference sequence). The CDR3 loop is CASSLDWGSTDTQYF. DNA for the CDR3: TGTGCCAGCAGCTTGGACTGGGGAAGCACAGATACGCAGTATTTT.

This clone is a singleton in its sample. This chain uses TRBV5-1 with TRBJ1-1, with a weak D call TRBD1 (6 bases). Germline V gene sequence: CDR1 SGHRS, CDR2 YFSETQ. V shed 3 bases and J shed 5 bases, with 14 bases lying between them. This CDR3 has 14 residues. The CDR3 is CASSSPEGGTEAFF. The CDR3 bases are TGCGCCAGCAGCTCCCCCGAAGGGGGGACTGAAGCTTTCTTT.

The gene calls are TRBV29-1 and TRBJ2-1; D is ambiguous. The V end lost 4 bases, the J end lost 3 bases, and 10 bases lay between the germline ends. The CDR3 is 13 residues long. The germline gives CDR1 SQVTM, CDR2 ANQGSEA. The DNA for the CDR3 is TGCAGCGTTGGTACAATTAACTACAATGAGCAGTTCTTC. Translating gives CSVGTINYNEQFF.

The chain carries TRBV11-2 and TRBJ2-5, with TRBD2 matching over 7 bases. CDR3 size: 14 residues. V trimming: 1 base; J trimming: 4 bases; junction bases outside the gene matches: 3. From germline, CDR1 is SGHAT and CDR2 FQNNGV. The CDR3 sequence: CASSLGASGETQYF. The DNA for the CDR3 is TGTGCCAGCAGCTTAGGCGCTAGCGGAGAGACCCAGTACTTC.